This note documents a single TCR beta chain sequence. This sample is part of a study of T cells after yellow fever vaccination. Turning to the study itself: The fractions with low cell numbers were processed using SMART-Seq v4 Ultra Low Input.

The CDR3 has 15 amino acids. TCRdb redid the calling of the 5' RACE reads with MiXCR, one entry per CDR3 protein. The table records 250,000 to 300,000 distinct CDR3 sequences, 10% to 15% of them present only once. This receptor was taken from a man aged 30 to 39 who received the YFV17D yellow fever vaccine. The chain links TRBV21-1 to TRBJ2-5; whether TRBD1, the table's D call, matches the DNA was not checked. TRBV21-1 represents a pseudogene. This specimen consisted of CD4+ T cells sorted from PBMCs, obtained 45 days after the yellow fever booster vaccination. The CDR3 loop reads CASISEQGARETQYF. Here the CDR3 DNA reads TGTGCCAGCATATCGGAACAGGGGGCTCGGGAGACCCAGTACTTC.